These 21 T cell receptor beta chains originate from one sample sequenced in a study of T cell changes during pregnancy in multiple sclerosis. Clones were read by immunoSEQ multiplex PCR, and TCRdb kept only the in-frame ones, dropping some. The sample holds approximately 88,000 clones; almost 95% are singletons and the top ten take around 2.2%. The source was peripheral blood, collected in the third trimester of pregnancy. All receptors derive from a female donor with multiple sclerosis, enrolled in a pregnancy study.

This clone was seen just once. The CDR3 region has the DNA TGTGCCAGCAGTTTATTACTGGAGACCTACGAGCAGTACTTC. Its translation is CASSLLLETYEQYF. The chain links TRBV28 to TRBJ2-7; no definite D call. The germline V gene has CDR1 MDHEN and CDR2 SYDVKM. The germline V and J ends were trimmed by 1 base and 2 bases, with 9 bases remaining between them. This CDR3 spans 14 amino acids.

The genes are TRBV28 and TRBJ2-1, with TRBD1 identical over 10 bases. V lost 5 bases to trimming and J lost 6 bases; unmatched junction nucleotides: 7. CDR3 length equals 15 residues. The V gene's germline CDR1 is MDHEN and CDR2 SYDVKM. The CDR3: CASSLPGTGVNEQFF. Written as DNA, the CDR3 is TGTGCCAGCAGTCTCCCCGGGACAGGGGTCAATGAGCAGTTCTTC.

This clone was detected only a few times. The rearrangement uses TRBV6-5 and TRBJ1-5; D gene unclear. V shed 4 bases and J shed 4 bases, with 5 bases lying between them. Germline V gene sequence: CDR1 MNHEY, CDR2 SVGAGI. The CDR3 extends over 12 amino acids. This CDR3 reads CASSSTNQPQHF. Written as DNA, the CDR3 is TGTGCCAGCAGTTCAACTAATCAGCCCCAGCATTTT.

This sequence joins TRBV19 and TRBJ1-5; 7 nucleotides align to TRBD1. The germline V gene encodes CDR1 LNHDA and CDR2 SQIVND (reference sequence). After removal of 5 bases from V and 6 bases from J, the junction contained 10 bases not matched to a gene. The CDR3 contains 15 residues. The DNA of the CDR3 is TGTGCCAGTAGTCCCCAAGGACAGGTTGCTCAGCCCCAGCATTTT. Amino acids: CASSPQGQVAQPQHF.

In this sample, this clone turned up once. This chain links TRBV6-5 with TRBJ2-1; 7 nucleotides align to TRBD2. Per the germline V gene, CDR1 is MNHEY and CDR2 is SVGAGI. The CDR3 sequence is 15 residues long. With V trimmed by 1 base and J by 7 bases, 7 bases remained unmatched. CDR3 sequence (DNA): TGTGCCAGCAGTTACTTTGCGGGAGTGTTAAATGAGCAGTTCTTC. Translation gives CASSYFAGVLNEQFF.

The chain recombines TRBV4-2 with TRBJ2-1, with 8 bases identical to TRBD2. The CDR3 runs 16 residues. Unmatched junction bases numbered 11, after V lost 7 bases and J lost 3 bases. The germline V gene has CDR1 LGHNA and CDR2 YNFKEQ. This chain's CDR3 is CASTPGGSGVYNEQFF. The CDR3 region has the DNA TGTGCCAGCACCCCGGGGGGTAGCGGGGTCTACAATGAGCAGTTCTTC.

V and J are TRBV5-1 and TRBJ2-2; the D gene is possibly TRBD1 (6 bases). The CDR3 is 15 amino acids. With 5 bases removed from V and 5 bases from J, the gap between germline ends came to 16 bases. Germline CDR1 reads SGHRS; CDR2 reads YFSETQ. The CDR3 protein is CASSYRASVTGELFF. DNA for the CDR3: TGCGCCAGCAGTTACAGGGCTAGTGTGACCGGGGAGCTGTTTTTT.

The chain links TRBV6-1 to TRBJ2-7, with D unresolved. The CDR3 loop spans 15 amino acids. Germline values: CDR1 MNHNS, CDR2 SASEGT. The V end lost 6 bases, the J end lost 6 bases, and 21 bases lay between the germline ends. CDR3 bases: TGTGCCAGCAGCCTCGACTCGTATCCGGATAGCGAGCAGTACTTC. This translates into CASSLDSYPDSEQYF.

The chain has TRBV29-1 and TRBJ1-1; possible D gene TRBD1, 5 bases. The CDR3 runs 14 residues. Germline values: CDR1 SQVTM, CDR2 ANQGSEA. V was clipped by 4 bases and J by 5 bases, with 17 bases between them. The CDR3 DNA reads TGCAGCGTTGGAAGTCGGGGGGGTCGGACTGAAGCTTTCTTT. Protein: CSVGSRGGRTEAFF. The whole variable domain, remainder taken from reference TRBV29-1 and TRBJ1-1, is SAVISQKPSRDICQRGTSLTIQCQVDSQVTMMFWYRQQPGQSLTLIATANQGSEATYESGFVIDKFPISRPNLTFSTLTVSNMSPEDSSIYLCSVGSRGGRTEAFFGQGTRLTVV.

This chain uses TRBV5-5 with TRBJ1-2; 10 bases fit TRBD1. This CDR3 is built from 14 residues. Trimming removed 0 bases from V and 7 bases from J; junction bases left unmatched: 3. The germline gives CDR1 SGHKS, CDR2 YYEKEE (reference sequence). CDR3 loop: CASSLDGTGVGYTF. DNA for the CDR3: TGTGCCAGCAGCTTGGATGGGACAGGGGTTGGCTACACCTTC.

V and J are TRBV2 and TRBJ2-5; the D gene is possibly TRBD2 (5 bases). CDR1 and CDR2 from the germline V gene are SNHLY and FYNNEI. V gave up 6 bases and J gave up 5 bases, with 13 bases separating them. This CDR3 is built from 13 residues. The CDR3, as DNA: TGTGCCAGCAGAAGTAGCGTCGAGGAGACCCAGTACTTC. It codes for CASRSSVEETQYF.

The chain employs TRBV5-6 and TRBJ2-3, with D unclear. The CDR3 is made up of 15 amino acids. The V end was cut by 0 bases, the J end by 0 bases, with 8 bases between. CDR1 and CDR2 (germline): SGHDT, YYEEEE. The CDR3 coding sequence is TGTGCCAGCAGCTTGGGAGTTACTAGCACAGATACGCAGTATTTT. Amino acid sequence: CASSLGVTSTDTQYF.

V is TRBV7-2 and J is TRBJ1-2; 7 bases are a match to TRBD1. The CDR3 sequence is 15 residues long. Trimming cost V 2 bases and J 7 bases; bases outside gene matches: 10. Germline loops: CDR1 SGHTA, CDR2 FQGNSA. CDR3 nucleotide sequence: TGTGCCAGCAGCTTATCCAGGGGGTCTTCGTTTGGCTACACCTTC. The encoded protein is CASSLSRGSSFGYTF.

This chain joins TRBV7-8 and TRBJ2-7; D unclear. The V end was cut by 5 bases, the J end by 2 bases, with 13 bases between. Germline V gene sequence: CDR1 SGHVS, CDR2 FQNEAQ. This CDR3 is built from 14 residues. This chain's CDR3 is CASSHLDFPYEQYF. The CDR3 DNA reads TGTGCCAGCAGCCACCTCGACTTCCCCTACGAGCAGTACTTC.

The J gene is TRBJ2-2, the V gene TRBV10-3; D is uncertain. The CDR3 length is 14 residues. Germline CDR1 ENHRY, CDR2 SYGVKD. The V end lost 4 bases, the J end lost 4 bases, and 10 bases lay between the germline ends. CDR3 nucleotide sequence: TGTGCCATCAGTGTAAAGGAGAGCACCGGGGAGCTGTTTTTT. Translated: CAISVKESTGELFF.

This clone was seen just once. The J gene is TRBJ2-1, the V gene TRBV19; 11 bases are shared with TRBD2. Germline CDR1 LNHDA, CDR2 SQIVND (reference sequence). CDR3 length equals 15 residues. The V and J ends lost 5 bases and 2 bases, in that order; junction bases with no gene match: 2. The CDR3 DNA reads TGTGCCAGTAGTGTAGCGGGAGGGCCCTACAATGAGCAGTTCTTC. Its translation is CASSVAGGPYNEQFF.

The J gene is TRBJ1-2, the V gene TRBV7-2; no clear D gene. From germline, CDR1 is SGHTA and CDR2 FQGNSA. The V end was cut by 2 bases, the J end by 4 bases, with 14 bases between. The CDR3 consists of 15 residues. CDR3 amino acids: CASSLNPAGSYGYTF. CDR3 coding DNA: TGTGCCAGCAGCTTAAACCCCGCCGGGAGCTATGGCTACACCTTC.

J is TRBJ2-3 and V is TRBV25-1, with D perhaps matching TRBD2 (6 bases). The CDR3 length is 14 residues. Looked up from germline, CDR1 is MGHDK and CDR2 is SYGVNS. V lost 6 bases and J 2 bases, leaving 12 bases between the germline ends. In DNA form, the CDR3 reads TGTGCCAGCAGAAAGGGACTGCCCACAGATACGCAGTATTTT. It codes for CASRKGLPTDTQYF.

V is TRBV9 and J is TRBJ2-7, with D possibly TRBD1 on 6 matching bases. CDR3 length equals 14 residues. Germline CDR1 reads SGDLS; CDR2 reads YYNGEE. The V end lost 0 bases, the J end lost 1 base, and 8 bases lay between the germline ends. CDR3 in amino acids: CASSVGTVSYEQYF. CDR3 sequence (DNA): TGTGCCAGCAGCGTAGGGACAGTTTCCTACGAGCAGTACTTC.

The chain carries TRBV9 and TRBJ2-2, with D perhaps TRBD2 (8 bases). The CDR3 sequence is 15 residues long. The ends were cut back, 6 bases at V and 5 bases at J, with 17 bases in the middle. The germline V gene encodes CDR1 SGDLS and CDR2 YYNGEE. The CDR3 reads CASNLAGQLTGELFF. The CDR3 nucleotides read TGTGCCAGCAACTTAGCGGGACAGTTAACCGGGGAGCTGTTTTTT.

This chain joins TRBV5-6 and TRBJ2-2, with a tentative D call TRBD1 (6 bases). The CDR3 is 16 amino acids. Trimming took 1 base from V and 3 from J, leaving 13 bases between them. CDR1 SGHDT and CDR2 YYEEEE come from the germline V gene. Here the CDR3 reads CASSLSRGWDTGELFF. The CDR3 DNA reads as TGTGCCAGCAGCTTGTCCAGGGGATGGGACACCGGGGAGCTGTTTTTT.